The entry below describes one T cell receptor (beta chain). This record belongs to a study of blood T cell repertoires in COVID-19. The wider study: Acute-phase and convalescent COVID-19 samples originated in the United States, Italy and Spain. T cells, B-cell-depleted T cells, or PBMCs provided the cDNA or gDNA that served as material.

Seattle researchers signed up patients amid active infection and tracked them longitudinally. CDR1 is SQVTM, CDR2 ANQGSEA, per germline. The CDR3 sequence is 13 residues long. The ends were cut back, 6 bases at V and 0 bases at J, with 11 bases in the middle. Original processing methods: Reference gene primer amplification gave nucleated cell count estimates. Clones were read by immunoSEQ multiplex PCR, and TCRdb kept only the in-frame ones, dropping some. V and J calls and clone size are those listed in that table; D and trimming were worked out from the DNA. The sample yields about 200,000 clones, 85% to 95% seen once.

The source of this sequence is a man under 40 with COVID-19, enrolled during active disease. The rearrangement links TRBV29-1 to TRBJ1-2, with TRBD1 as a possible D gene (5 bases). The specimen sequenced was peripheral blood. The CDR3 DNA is TGCAGCGTCGTACAGACAGCTAACTATGGCTACACCTTC. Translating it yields CSVVQTANYGYTF. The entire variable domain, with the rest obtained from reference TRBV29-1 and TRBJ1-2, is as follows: SAVISQKPSRDICQRGTSLTIQCQVDSQVTMMFWYRQQPGQSLTLIATANQGSEATYESGFVIDKFPISRPNLTFSTLTVSNMSPEDSSIYLCSVVQTANYGYTFGSGTRLTVV.